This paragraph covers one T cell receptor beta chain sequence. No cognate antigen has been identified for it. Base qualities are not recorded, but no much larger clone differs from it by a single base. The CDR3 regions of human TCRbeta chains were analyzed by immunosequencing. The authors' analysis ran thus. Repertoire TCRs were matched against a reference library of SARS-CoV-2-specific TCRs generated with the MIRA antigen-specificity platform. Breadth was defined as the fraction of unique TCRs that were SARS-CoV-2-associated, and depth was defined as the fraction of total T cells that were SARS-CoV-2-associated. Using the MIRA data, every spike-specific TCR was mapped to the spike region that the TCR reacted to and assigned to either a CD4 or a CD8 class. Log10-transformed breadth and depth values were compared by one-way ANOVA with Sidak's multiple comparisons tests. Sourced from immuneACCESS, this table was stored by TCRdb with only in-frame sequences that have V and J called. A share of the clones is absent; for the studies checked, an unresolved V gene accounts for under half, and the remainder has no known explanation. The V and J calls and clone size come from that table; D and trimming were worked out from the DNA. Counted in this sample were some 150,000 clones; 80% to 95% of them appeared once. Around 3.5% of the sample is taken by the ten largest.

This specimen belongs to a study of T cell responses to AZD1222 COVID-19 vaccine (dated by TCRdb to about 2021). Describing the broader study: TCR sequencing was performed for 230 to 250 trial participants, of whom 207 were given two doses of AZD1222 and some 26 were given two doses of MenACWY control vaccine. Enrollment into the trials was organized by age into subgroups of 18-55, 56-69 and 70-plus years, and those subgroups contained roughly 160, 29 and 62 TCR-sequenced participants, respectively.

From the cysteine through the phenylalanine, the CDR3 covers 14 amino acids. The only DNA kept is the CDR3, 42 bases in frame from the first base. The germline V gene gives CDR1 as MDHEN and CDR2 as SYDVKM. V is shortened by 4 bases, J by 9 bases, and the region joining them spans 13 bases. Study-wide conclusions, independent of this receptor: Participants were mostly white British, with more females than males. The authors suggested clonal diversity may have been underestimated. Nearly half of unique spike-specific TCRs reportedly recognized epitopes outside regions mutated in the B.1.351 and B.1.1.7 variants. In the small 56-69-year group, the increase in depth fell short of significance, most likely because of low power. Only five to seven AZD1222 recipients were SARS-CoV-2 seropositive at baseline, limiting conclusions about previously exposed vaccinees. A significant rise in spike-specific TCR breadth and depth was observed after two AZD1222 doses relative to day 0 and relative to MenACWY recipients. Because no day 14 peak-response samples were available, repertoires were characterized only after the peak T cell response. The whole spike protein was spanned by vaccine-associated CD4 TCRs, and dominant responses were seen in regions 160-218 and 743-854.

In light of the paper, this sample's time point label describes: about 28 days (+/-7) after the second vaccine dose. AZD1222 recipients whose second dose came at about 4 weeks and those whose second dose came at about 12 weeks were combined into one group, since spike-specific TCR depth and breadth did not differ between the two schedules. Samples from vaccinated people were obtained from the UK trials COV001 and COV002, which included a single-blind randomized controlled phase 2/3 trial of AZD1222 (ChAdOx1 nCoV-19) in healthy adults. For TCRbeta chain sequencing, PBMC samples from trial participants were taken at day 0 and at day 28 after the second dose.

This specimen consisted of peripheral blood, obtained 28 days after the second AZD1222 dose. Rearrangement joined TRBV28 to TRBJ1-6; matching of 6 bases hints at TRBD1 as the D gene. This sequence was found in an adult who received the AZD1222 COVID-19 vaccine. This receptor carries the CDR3 CASSSGGAGSPLHF. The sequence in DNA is TGTGCCAGCAGTTCTGGGGGCGCAGGTTCACCCCTCCACTTT.